This T cell receptor beta chain was sequenced during a study of cytomegalovirus exposure and HLA in healthy donors (dated by TCRdb to about 2017). Regarding the complete study: A later analysis indicated that the roughly 130 validation repertoires were generated on the platform also employed for the 670 or so repertoires of the first cohort. The study aimed to test whether cataloging public T cell receptors could reveal signatures of past pathogen exposure. A separate validation cohort of over a hundred different subjects was used in addition to the roughly 670-subject first cohort. To predict cytomegalovirus infection status, the study combined high-throughput TCR immunosequencing, statistical association of individual TCRs with disease status, and machine learning. Broad study findings and their caveats: In both the original and validation cohorts, the classifier was reported to diagnose cytomegalovirus status with high specificity and sensitivity. Across donors, most TCR sequences were observed very rarely, whereas some public TCRs were present in many individuals. A few of the identified cytomegalovirus-associated TCR beta chains were confirmed in vitro to be specific for cytomegalovirus antigens. In the study, some 160 TCR beta chains were listed as associated with cytomegalovirus. All 130 or so repertoires were used to score co-occurrence in the validation cohort in a later analysis, because that analysis had no HLA typing for the cohort. It was suggested by the authors that the approach could potentially be generalized to other disease states and immunological phenotypes. Subsequent analysis determined that TCRs grouped into clusters in the first cohort also showed a tendency toward co-occurrence across the 90 to 150 validation repertoires, and 85% to 95% of cluster scores exceeded 0.

Worth noting for this clone: Its antigen has not been determined. Base qualities are missing; no much larger clone stands one base away.

Library preparation used the immunoSEQ multiplex PCR assay. The paper's processing steps were these. To diagnose cytomegalovirus status from the catalog of TCR beta chain sequences, a statistical classification framework was built. TCRdb limited this immuneACCESS table to in-frame rearrangements with V and J called. A share of clones is missing; checked studies link under half to unresolved V genes, and the rest is unexplained. That table is the source of V, J and clone size, and D and trimming were worked out from the DNA. This sample is represented by about 160,000 clones; 89% of them were singletons. The ten most abundant clones make up around a tenth of the sample. The donors were included in the validation cohort of 120 subjects, a group kept apart from the approximately 700-subject first cohort. The CDR3 has 17 amino acids, counting the end cysteine and phenylalanine. This entry keeps only the CDR3 DNA: 51 bases, framed from base 1. V has 0 bases trimmed and J has 6 bases trimmed; junction bases matching no gene number 7. Looking up the germline V gene yields CDR1 SGHVS and CDR2 FNYEAQ.

The source material was PBMCs. The chain was built from TRBV7-6 and TRBJ2-1; TRBD2 fits 11 bases in the junction. The sequence was collected from a woman aged 18-35 years in good health and CMV-seropositive. The CDR3 amino acid sequence is: CASSLARRLAGGNEQFF. The bases read TGTGCCAGCAGCTTAGCGAGGCGGCTAGCGGGAGGCAATGAGCAGTTCTTC. Outside the CDR3, residues come from the reference TRBV7-6 and TRBJ2-1 proteins, so the full variable domain is: GAGVSQSPRYKVTKRGQDVALRCDPISGHVSLYWYRQALGQGPEFLTYFNYEAQQDKSGLPNDRFSAERPEGSISTLTIQRTEQRDSAMYRCASSLARRLAGGNEQFFGPGTRLTVL.